The T cell receptor (beta chain) under discussion was sequenced for a study of T cell responses to AZD1222 COVID-19 vaccine. Study-wide results and caveats: With two AZD1222 doses given, Spike-specific TCR breadth and depth both rose. White British ancestry dominated among donors, who included more females, and clonal diversity was possibly underestimated. Only a handful of AZD1222 recipients, roughly six in all, had baseline seropositivity.

V trimming: 4 bases; J trimming: 5 bases; junction bases outside the gene matches: 10. Germline CDR1 reads LGHDT; CDR2 reads YNNKEL (reference sequence). This CDR3 contains 15 residues. In regard to this clone: The antigen is undetermined.

The repertoire was sequenced with immunoSEQ multiplex PCR; TCRdb's copy has only in-frame clones and lacks some. Of fewer than 130,000 clones in the sample, about 95% are singletons; the top ten hold about 3%. The rearrangement joins TRBV3-1 (or the pseudogene TRBV3-2) to TRBJ1-2; TRBD1 aligns across 7 bases. The sequence came from an adult who received the AZD1222 COVID-19 vaccine. Here the sequenced sample was peripheral blood, taken 28 days after the second AZD1222 dose. The chain's CDR3 is CASSPLPTGAYGYTF. The CDR3 coding sequence is TGTGCCAGCAGCCCTTTGCCAACAGGGGCGTATGGCTACACCTTC.